Listed here is a single T cell receptor beta chain. Its antigen remains unknown. This sample is part of a study of CD8 T cells in ankylosing spondylitis. V shed 0 bases and J shed 4 bases, with 9 bases lying between them. This CDR3 is 13 amino acids long. Per the germline V gene, CDR1 is GTSNPN and CDR2 is SVGIG (reference sequence). TCRdb independently ran MiXCR on the 5' RACE reads; one entry per CDR3 protein. The repertoire holds around 430,000 distinct CDR3 sequences, 15% to 20% seen once, with under 1.2% in the top ten. General study points: Certain motif variants had earlier appeared in reactive arthritis synovial fluid and blood. Apparently characteristic of ankylosing spondylitis blood was a TCR beta motif (fewer than ten highly homologous variants).

The sequenced sample consisted of blood, either unsorted or a sorted T cell fraction (not recorded which). The TCR comes from a male donor with ankylosing spondylitis. This chain joins TRBV30 and TRBJ2-5; D perhaps matches TRBD2 (6 bases). In DNA, the CDR3 is TGTGCCTGGAGTGTACGACTAGGAGAGACCCAGTACTTC. Translating gives CAWSVRLGETQYF. The full variable domain, in which reference TRBV30 and TRBJ2-5 provide the parts outside the CDR3, is SQTIHQWPATLVQPVGSPLSLECTVEGTSNPNLYWYRQAAGRGLQLLFYSVGIGQISSEVPQNLSASRPQDRQFILSSKKLLLSDSGFYLCAWSVRLGETQYFGPGTRLLVL.